A selection of T cell receptor beta chains follows, all from one sample in a study of T-cell reconstitution after alpha-beta-depleted transplantation in children. TCRdb itself ran the PCR reads through MiXCR, one entry per CDR3 protein. Among about 640,000 distinct CDR3 sequences listed, over 10% were seen once. The sequenced sample was PBMCs, mostly from graft donor cells, obtained 360 days after TCRalphabeta/CD19-depleted stem cell transplant. These receptors came from a male patient aged 5 to 17 who had a stem cell transplant for acute myeloid leukemia, so the T cells may come from the graft donor. Both conserved end residues are part of each CDR3. A D gene is named only where the DNA matches it firmly. Clone size is shown for a subset of rows, as once, few, many or a class of expanded clone.

size,J,D,length,V,CDR3,DNA
-,TRBJ2-5,TRBD1,13,TRBV29-1,CSAHDRGSETQYF,TGCAGCGCCCACGACAGGGGAAGTGAGACCCAGTACTTC
few,TRBJ2-3,TRBD2,15,TRBV11-2,CASSFQREALDTQYF,TGTGCCAGCAGCTTTCAGCGGGAGGCGTTGGATACGCAGTATTTT
-,TRBJ2-5,TRBD1,15,TRBV5-1,CASSFATGVEETQYF,TGCGCCAGCAGCTTTGCGACAGGGGTTGAAGAGACCCAGTACTTC
-,TRBJ2-1,-,17,TRBV20-1,CSAKPTLGVLPYNEQFF,TGCAGTGCTAAACCGACCCTCGGGGTTCTACCCTACAATGAGCAGTTCTTC
-,TRBJ2-2,-,15,TRBV6-2/TRBV6-3,CASSKGVFSTGELFF,TGTGCCAGCAGCAAGGGGGTTTTTTCCACCGGGGAGCTGTTTTTT
-,TRBJ2-7,-,15,TRBV20-1,CSATTLLIVTDEQYF,TGCAGTGCTACCACTTTGCTGATCGTAACGGACGAGCAGTACTTC
-,TRBJ2-7,-,13,TRBV28,CASNPAPSYEQYF,TGTGCCAGCAACCCAGCTCCCTCCTACGAGCAGTACTTC
few,TRBJ2-1,-,16,TRBV30,CAWTIRSGYSYNEQFF,TGTGCCTGGACGATAAGGAGCGGTTACTCCTACAATGAGCAGTTCTTC
-,TRBJ2-5,TRBD1,17,TRBV28,CASSPLRDRAYQETQYF,TGTGCCAGCAGTCCCCTTCGAGACAGGGCATACCAAGAGACCCAGTACTTC
few,TRBJ2-7,-,15,TRBV30,CAWNHPGRITYEQYF,TGTGCCTGGAATCACCCAGGGAGGATAACCTACGAGCAGTACTTC
-,TRBJ2-5,TRBD2,16,TRBV15,CATSRGLAGGTGTQYF,TGTGCCACCAGCAGAGGGCTAGCGGGAGGCACAGGGACCCAGTACTTC
few,TRBJ2-1,-,14,TRBV7-9,CASSLQGLPNEQFF,TGTGCCAGCAGCTTACAAGGACTACCTAATGAGCAGTTCTTC
-,TRBJ2-7,-,16,TRBV5-1,CASTPHAGSSSYEQYF,TGCGCCAGCACCCCCCATGCGGGATCTTCCTCCTACGAGCAGTACTTC
few,TRBJ2-1,-,14,TRBV27,CASTLGAGAGEQFF,TGTGCCAGCACCCTAGGGGCGGGGGCGGGAGAGCAGTTCTTC
many,TRBJ2-2,-,11,TRBV2,CASSEAGELFF,TGTGCCAGCAGTGAGGCCGGGGAGCTGTTTTTT
-,TRBJ2-7,-,14,TRBV20-1,CSASGVVSFYEQYF,TGCAGTGCTAGCGGAGTGGTGAGTTTCTACGAGCAGTACTTC
-,TRBJ2-2,-,11,TRBV28,CASSGPGELFF,TGTGCCAGCAGTGGTCCCGGGGAGCTGTTTTTT
-,TRBJ2-7,TRBD1,17,TRBV2,CASSENLGGQGLHEQYF,TGTGCCAGCAGTGAAAATTTAGGGGGACAGGGGTTGCACGAGCAGTACTTC
few,TRBJ2-3,-,16,TRBV11-2,CASSLNPDTGRDTQYF,TGTGCCAGCAGCTTAAACCCCGACACGGGAAGAGATACGCAGTATTTT
many,TRBJ2-4,-,15,TRBV6-1,CASSQQGAGKNIQYF,TGTGCCAGCAGCCAACAGGGAGCGGGCAAAAACATTCAGTACTTC
-,TRBJ2-7,TRBD1,14,TRBV7-2,CASSLLQGDYEQYF,TGTGCCAGCAGCCTACTTCAGGGGGACTACGAGCAGTACTTC
-,TRBJ2-1,TRBD2,15,TRBV11-3,CASSLALAGVDEQFF,TGTGCCAGCAGCTTAGCATTAGCGGGAGTGGATGAGCAGTTCTTC
-,TRBJ2-5,-,15,TRBV5-1,CASSRTGTPQETQYF,TGCGCCAGCAGCCGGACCGGGACACCTCAAGAGACCCAGTACTTC
-,TRBJ2-7,-,14,TRBV3-1,CASSQVAAPRMNYF,TGTGCCAGCAGCCAAGTGGCGGCTCCTCGGATGAACTACTTC
few,TRBJ2-4,-,16,TRBV27,CASSSGRLGAKNIQYF,TGTGCCAGCAGTTCAGGGCGACTAGGGGCCAAAAACATTCAGTACTTC
once,TRBJ2-7,TRBD2,17,TRBV7-2,CASSFLLGLSQNYEQYF,TGTGCCAGCAGCTTTTTATTGGGACTATCACAAAATTACGAGCAGTACTTC
few,TRBJ2-1,-,15,TRBV28,CASRRDSTVVNEQFF,TGTGCCAGCAGAAGAGATTCTACGGTTGTCAATGAGCAGTTCTTC
-,TRBJ2-5,-,16,TRBV5-1,CASSLDGGRREETQYF,TGCGCCAGCAGCTTGGACGGCGGGCGAAGGGAAGAGACCCAGTACTTC
few,TRBJ2-1,TRBD2,16,TRBV6-1,CASKKGLAGGDNEQFF,TGTGCCAGCAAAAAGGGACTAGCGGGAGGAGACAATGAGCAGTTCTTC
-,TRBJ2-6,-,18,TRBV20-1,CSASPAGQGGSGANVLTF,TGCAGTGCTAGTCCGGCCGGACAAGGGGGCTCTGGGGCCAACGTCCTGACTTTC
-,TRBJ2-7,TRBD2,15,TRBV12-3/TRBV12-4,CASSGPSGVTYEQYF,TGTGCCAGCAGTGGGCCTAGCGGTGTAACCTACGAGCAGTACTTC
-,TRBJ2-7,TRBD1,15,TRBV7-8,CASSLDPGGFYEQYF,TGTGCCAGCAGCTTAGATCCAGGGGGCTTCTACGAGCAGTACTTC
-,TRBJ2-1,-,14,TRBV5-1,CASSGWDTSNEQFF,TGCGCCAGCAGCGGGTGGGACACGAGCAATGAGCAGTTCTTC
few,TRBJ2-7,TRBD1,18,TRBV12-3/TRBV12-4,CASSFQGAQGATSYEQYF,TGTGCCAGCAGTTTTCAGGGCGCGCAGGGGGCCACATCCTACGAGCAGTACTTC
few,TRBJ2-7,TRBD1,15,TRBV4-3,CASSQDWTGANEQYF,TGCGCCAGCAGCCAAGATTGGACAGGGGCAAACGAGCAGTACTTC
-,TRBJ2-7,-,11,TRBV7-9,CASSWVDEQYF,TGTGCCAGCAGTTGGGTCGACGAGCAGTACTTC
many,TRBJ1-5,-,15,TRBV29-1,CSVSIGRNSNQPQHF,TGCAGCGTCTCTATCGGACGGAATAGCAATCAGCCCCAGCATTTT
-,TRBJ2-7,TRBD1,16,TRBV27,CASSSPLRDRGNEQYF,TGTGCCAGCAGTTCACCCCTCCGGGACAGGGGTAACGAGCAGTACTTC
-,TRBJ2-5,-,11,TRBV7-8,CASSPYPLRDF,TGTGCCAGCAGCCCCTATCCCCTAAGAGACTTC
few,TRBJ1-2,-,17,TRBV4-1,CASSQRFGQEPRGGYTF,TGCGCCAGCAGCCAACGGTTCGGCCAGGAGCCCCGGGGTGGCTACACCTTC
-,TRBJ2-1,TRBD2,11,TRBV12-3/TRBV12-4,CASRTGLALFF,TGTGCCAGCAGGACAGGACTAGCCCTGTTCTTC
-,TRBJ2-7,-,12,TRBV20-1,CSAWASSYEQYF,TGCAGCGCCTGGGCCTCCTCCTACGAGCAGTACTTC
few,TRBJ2-3,TRBD2,18,TRBV19,CASSIRGLAGGPTDTQYF,TGTGCCAGTAGTATACGGGGACTAGCGGGAGGGCCCACAGATACGCAGTATTTT
many,TRBJ2-1,TRBD2,14,TRBV29-1,CSVLGTSEYNEQFF,TGCAGCGTTCTCGGGACTAGCGAATACAATGAGCAGTTCTTC
few,TRBJ2-2,-,15,TRBV20-1,CSASRPSSNTGELFF,TGCAGTGCTAGCCGTCCTAGCTCGAACACCGGGGAGCTGTTTTTT
many,TRBJ2-1,-,16,TRBV7-8,CASSLGVVDAYNEQFF,TGTGCCAGCAGCTTAGGAGTAGTAGACGCCTACAATGAGCAGTTCTTC
-,TRBJ2-7,TRBD2,16,TRBV5-4,CASSLPSGKPYYEQYF,TGTGCCAGCAGCTTGCCTAGCGGGAAACCGTACTACGAGCAGTACTTC
few,TRBJ2-7,TRBD1,13,TRBV30,CARVDRYSYEQYF,TGTGCCCGAGTGGACAGGTACTCCTACGAGCAGTACTTC
few,TRBJ2-7,-,15,TRBV5-1,CASSLASTGYHEQYF,TGCGCCAGCAGCTTGGCCTCGACAGGTTACCACGAGCAGTACTTC
many,TRBJ2-1,TRBD2,16,TRBV5-5,CASSSTSGISYNEQFF,TGTGCCAGCAGCAGTACTAGCGGGATTTCCTACAATGAGCAGTTCTTC
-,TRBJ2-2,-,14,TRBV28,CVTGGGGNTGELFF,TGTGTCACTGGGGGAGGCGGGAACACCGGGGAGCTGTTTTTT
-,TRBJ2-3,-,15,TRBV20-1,CSASPRVRPTDTQYF,TGCAGTGCAAGTCCCCGCGTGAGGCCCACAGATACGCAGTATTTT
-,TRBJ2-1,-,15,TRBV6-1,CASSDTSFSYNEQFF,TGTGCCAGCAGTGACACTAGCTTCTCCTACAATGAGCAGTTCTTC
many,TRBJ1-3,-,16,TRBV20-1,CSAREEPLVSGNTIYF,TGCAGTGCTAGAGAGGAACCCCTGGTGTCCGGAAACACCATATATTTT
-,TRBJ2-1,-,15,TRBV30,CAWSDSGSSYNEQFF,TGTGCCTGGAGTGATTCGGGTAGCTCCTACAATGAGCAGTTCTTC